One sample yielded the 23 T cell receptor beta chains listed below, sequenced in a study of cytomegalovirus exposure and HLA in healthy donors. In the PCR, 60 Vbeta and 13 Jbeta primers were used. Sequencing was performed with immunoSEQ multiplex PCR; in TCRdb, only in-frame clones are kept and a portion is missing. The repertoire holds 100,000 to 150,000 clones, with 74% as singletons. Material: PBMCs. These receptors all stem from a woman in her forties or fifties in good health and CMV-seropositive.

The chain links TRBV10-3 to TRBJ2-3, with TRBD2 identical over 8 bases. Germline CDR1 ENHRY, CDR2 SYGVKD. This CDR3 has 14 residues. The V segment lost 8 bases and the J segment 1 base; nucleotides outside the gene matches: 5. The CDR3 region is CAIQVGGGTDTQYF. The CDR3 nucleotides are TGTGCCATCCAGGTCGGGGGGGGCACAGATACGCAGTATTTT.

The chain employs TRBV7-9 and TRBJ1-4; maybe TRBD1 (5 bases). The V gene's germline CDR1 is SEHNR and CDR2 FQNEAQ (reference sequence). Trimming stripped 5 bases from V and 3 bases from J, with 13 bases between. The CDR3 is 15 residues long. The DNA of the CDR3 is TGTGCCAGCAGCCTATCGACAGCCTCTAATGAAAAACTGTTTTTT. It encodes CASSLSTASNEKLFF.

The genes are TRBV7-2 and TRBJ1-2, with 8 bases that match TRBD1. Germline CDR1 and CDR2: SGHTA and FQGNSA. The CDR3 length is 15 residues. Trimming removed 3 bases from V and 7 bases from J; junction bases left unmatched: 10. In nucleotides, the CDR3 is TGTGCCAGCAGCTTTGGTGGGGCAGGGGGCTTTGGCTACACCTTC. This codes for CASSFGGAGGFGYTF.

The CDR3 sequence is CASSPRQGVNTIYF. CDR3 coding DNA: TGTGCCAGCAGTCCAAGACAGGGGGTAAACACCATATATTTT. This chain uses TRBV25-1 with TRBJ1-3; 9 bases are a match to TRBD1. The CDR3 covers 14 residues. Germline CDR1 reads MGHDK; CDR2 reads SYGVNS. The trim removed 5 bases at V and 6 bases at J, leaving 5 bases unmatched. Variable domain in full (rest from reference TRBV25-1 and TRBJ1-3): EADIYQTPRYLVIGTGKKITLECSQTMGHDKMYWYQQDPGMELHLIHYSYGVNSTEKGDLSSESTVSRIRTEHFPLTLESARPSHTSQYLCASSPRQGVNTIYFGEGSWLTVV.

This clone was counted a few times. Here the CDR3 reads CASSLRDRAYGYTF. CDR3 in DNA: TGTGCCAGCAGCTTAAGGGACAGGGCCTATGGCTACACCTTC. The V call is TRBV7-8, the J call TRBJ1-2; 9 bases agree with TRBD1. The V and J ends lost 2 bases and 4 bases, in that order; junction bases with no gene match: 2. The length of the CDR3 is 14 residues. The germline V gene encodes CDR1 SGHVS and CDR2 FQNEAQ.

This chain joins TRBV7-2 and TRBJ2-3; possibly TRBD2 for D (6 bases). The V gene's germline CDR1 is SGHTA and CDR2 FQGNSA. V was trimmed by 5 bases and J by 4 bases, leaving 22 bases between them. CDR3 length equals 17 residues. The CDR3 loop reads CASSPRSGRGISDTQYF. Here the CDR3 DNA reads TGTGCCAGCAGCCCTAGATCAGGGCGGGGAATCTCAGATACGCAGTATTTT.

V and J are TRBV10-2 and TRBJ2-1; possible D gene TRBD2, 5 bases. The CDR3 runs to 13 residues. Trimming left V 4 bases short and J 6 bases short, with 10 bases between. Per germline, CDR1 WSHSY and CDR2 SAAADI. For the CDR3, the DNA is TGCGCCAGCAGTGCGGGATATGGCAATGAGCAGTTCTTC. This sequence encodes CASSAGYGNEQFF.

This chain connects TRBV5-1 to TRBJ1-2; D may be TRBD1 (5 bases). V was shortened by 1 base and J by 7 bases, with 14 bases between the two germline ends. CDR1 is SGHRS and CDR2 is YFSETQ in the germline V gene. This CDR3 is 14 amino acids long. This CDR3 reads CASSLMAGEGGYTF. CDR3 DNA: TGCGCCAGCAGCTTGATGGCGGGGGAAGGTGGCTACACCTTC.

This clone appeared once. The chain joins TRBV6-1 to TRBJ2-7, with D possibly TRBD1 on 5 matching bases. CDR1 MNHNS and CDR2 SASEGT come from the germline V gene. The CDR3 sequence is 13 residues long. The V end was cut by 3 bases, the J end by 10 bases, with 16 bases between. Written as DNA, the CDR3 is TGTGCCAGCAGTGATTCCCCAGGGCGCGGACAGTACTTC. Its protein product is CASSDSPGRGQYF.

In regard to this clone: Other nucleotide sequences in the sample specify the same CDR3. V and J are TRBV2 and TRBJ1-2, with D possibly matching TRBD1 (5 bases). This CDR3 contains 18 residues. Trimming left V 6 bases short and J 7 bases short, with 30 bases between. Germline CDR1 reads SNHLY; CDR2 reads FYNNEI. The CDR3 DNA reads as TGTGCCAGCAGGGGCCCCGCCGGGACTGGGAACTTGGAGGGTGGCTACACCTTC. Translating gives CASRGPAGTGNLEGGYTF.

The V and J genes are TRBV9 and TRBJ1-2; maybe TRBD1 (5 bases). Germline loops: CDR1 SGDLS, CDR2 YYNGEE. The CDR3 totals 14 residues. V shed 3 bases and J shed 7 bases, with 16 bases lying between them. CDR3 protein: CASSGGGTRRGYTF. The CDR3, as DNA: TGTGCCAGCAGCGGGGGGGGTACGCGACGTGGCTACACCTTC. Complete variable domain (other parts from reference TRBV9 and TRBJ1-2): DSGVTQTPKHLITATGQRVTLRCSPRSGDLSVYWYQQSLDQGLQFLIQYYNGEERAKGNILERFSAQQFPDLHSELNLSSLELGDSALYFCASSGGGTRRGYTFGSGTRLTVV.

J is TRBJ1-2 and V is TRBV2; D is uncertain. The CDR3 covers 10 residues. CDR1 is SNHLY and CDR2 is FYNNEI in the germline V gene. Between the trimmed V and J ends, which lost 11 bases and 8 bases, there was a span of 12 bases. The CDR3 region is CAASTVGYTF. As DNA, the CDR3 is TGTGCCGCGAGCACGGTGGGCTACACCTTC.

This rearrangement joins TRBV7-2 to TRBJ1-5, with D possibly matching TRBD1 (6 bases). V shed 2 bases and J shed 15 bases, with 20 bases lying between them. The CDR3 runs to 14 residues. Germline loops: CDR1 SGHTA, CDR2 FQGNSA. The DNA of the CDR3 is TGTGCCAGCAGCTTACATCTGGTTGGGGGCATTTCGCATTTT. As protein: CASSLHLVGGISHF.

The V gene is TRBV6-5, the J gene TRBJ1-2; D remains ambiguous. The CDR3 extends over 11 amino acids. The germline V gene has CDR1 MNHEY and CDR2 SVGAGI. Trimming took off 7 bases at V and 1 base at J, with 4 bases between the two ends. The CDR3 DNA sequence: TGTGCCAGCAAGAGTAACTATGGCTACACCTTC. It translates to CASKSNYGYTF.

Regarding this clone: A much larger clone differs from this one at a single base, so this may be a read error. The rearrangement links TRBV4-2 to TRBJ1-5; 9 bases line up with TRBD1. The CDR3 has 15 residues. Germline values: CDR1 LGHNA, CDR2 YNFKEQ. Trimming at V came to 2 bases and at J to 6 bases, leaving 5 bases not matched to a gene. The CDR3 loop is CASSQIQGAGQPQHF. In nucleotides, the CDR3 is TGTGCCAGCAGCCAAATACAGGGGGCAGGTCAGCCCCAGCATTTT.

This sequence joins TRBV27 and TRBJ2-7, with TRBD2 matching over 15 bases. The CDR3 length is 18 residues. Germline CDR1 and CDR2: MNHEY and SMNVEV (reference sequence). J gave up 0 bases and V 5 bases, and 8 bases lay outside the gene matches. Written as DNA, the CDR3 is TGTGCCAGCAGTGGCTCCGGGACTAGCGGGGGGTTCTCCTACGAGCAGTACTTC. It is translated as CASSGSGTSGGFSYEQYF.

DNA for the CDR3: TGTGCCAGCAGCTTGGAACAGGGCGCTGGGGCCAACGTCCTGACTTTC. It translates to CASSLEQGAGANVLTF. This chain connects TRBV5-8 to TRBJ2-6; a weak D match, TRBD1 (6 bases). The CDR3 has 16 residues. Between the trimmed V and J ends, which lost 0 bases and 2 bases, there was a span of 9 bases. CDR1 and CDR2 from the germline V gene are SGHTS and YDEGEE.

The chain links TRBV9 to TRBJ2-1; TRBD1 might be the D (5 bases). Trimming stripped 0 bases from V and 8 bases from J, with 9 bases between. CDR3 size: 13 residues. Germline V gene sequence: CDR1 SGDLS, CDR2 YYNGEE. CDR3 nucleotide sequence: TGTGCCAGCAGCGTAGTAGGGGTAGATGAGCAGTTCTTC. It yields the protein CASSVVGVDEQFF.

The genes are TRBV5-6 and TRBJ2-1; 11 nucleotides align to TRBD2. CDR3 size: 16 residues. Looked up from germline, CDR1 is SGHDT and CDR2 is YYEEEE. The V segment lost 0 bases and the J segment 4 bases; nucleotides outside the gene matches: 3. The CDR3 DNA sequence: TGTGCCAGCAGCTTGGTAGCGGGGGGGCTTTACAATGAGCAGTTCTTC. As protein: CASSLVAGGLYNEQFF.

This clone was recorded once. The V gene is TRBV19, the J gene TRBJ2-1, with TRBD2 identical over 11 bases. V was pared by 3 bases and J by 0 bases, with 7 bases of the junction left unmatched. CDR1 is LNHDA, CDR2 SQIVND, per germline (reference sequence). The CDR3 has 18 amino acids. CDR3 sequence: CASSISPSGGFSYNEQFF. For the CDR3, the DNA is TGTGCCAGTAGTATTAGCCCTAGCGGGGGGTTCTCCTACAATGAGCAGTTCTTC.

This clone was seen more than once but under ten times. The chain joins TRBV18 to TRBJ2-3, with 8 bases aligning to TRBD1. Germline V CDR1 and CDR2: KGHSH, LQKENI. The CDR3 sequence is 16 residues long. Trimming took 0 bases from V and 1 from J; bases not matched to a gene: 3. The CDR3, as DNA: TGTGCCAGCTCACCACCAGAGACAGGGGGCACAGATACGCAGTATTTT. Its translation: CASSPPETGGTDTQYF.

The gene calls are TRBV6-6 and TRBJ2-3, with TRBD2 matching over 9 bases. Germline values: CDR1 MNHNY, CDR2 SVGAGI (reference sequence). CDR3 length: 16 residues. Trimming cost V 4 bases and J 1 base; bases outside gene matches: 6. The CDR3 DNA reads as TGTGCCAGCAGTTCGACGGCTAGCGGGGGCACAGATACGCAGTATTTT. Its protein is CASSSTASGGTDTQYF.

This clone has more than one count but fewer than ten. The rearrangement links TRBV23-1 to TRBJ1-1; the D is unclear. TRBV23-1 is noted as an ORF with a role that remains uncertain. The CDR3 length is 18 residues. V was cut by 4 bases and J by 3 bases, with 24 bases left in between. CDR3 DNA: TGCGCCAGCAGTCTCCCTCCATTAGCAGCGCACATGGACACTGAAGCTTTCTTT. Its translation is CASSLPPLAAHMDTEAFF.